One sample yielded the 6 T cell receptor beta chains listed below, sequenced in a study of blood T cell repertoires in COVID-19. Profiled with immunoSEQ multiplex PCR; TCRdb holds only in-frame clones, not every one. The table lists some 100,000 clones, just over 90% of them singletons. Sequencing used peripheral blood. Receptors were obtained from a man aged 55 to 70 with acute or convalescent COVID-19.

The chain combines TRBV7-8 with TRBJ1-1; D is possibly TRBD1 (6 bases). CDR1 SGHVS and CDR2 FQNEAQ come from the germline V gene. The CDR3 contains 18 residues. Deletions cut 4 bases from V and 0 bases from J, with 21 bases between. The CDR3 nucleotides read TGTGCCAGCAGCTACGCTGGGGGGGCAGGAACCATGAACACTGAAGCTTTCTTT. Residues: CASSYAGGAGTMNTEAFF.

This chain uses TRBV5-4 with TRBJ2-3; D ambiguous. The length of the CDR3 is 14 residues. Trimming removed 0 bases from V and 0 bases from J, with 5 bases in between. Germline loops: CDR1 SGHNT, CDR2 YYREEE (reference sequence). For the CDR3, the DNA is TGTGCCAGCAGCTTGGTCAGGAGCACAGATACGCAGTATTTT. It is translated as CASSLVRSTDTQYF.

A single count supports this clone. J is TRBJ2-1 and V is TRBV5-1, with 7 positions matching TRBD2. There are 16 residues in the CDR3. The V segment lost 2 bases and the J segment 4 bases; nucleotides outside the gene matches: 9. Germline assignment: CDR1 SGHRS and CDR2 YFSETQ. The CDR3 coding sequence is TGCGCCAGCAGCTTCGTGGCTAGCGGTATTTACAATGAGCAGTTCTTC. Translated: CASSFVASGIYNEQFF.

The chain employs TRBV7-2 and TRBJ2-7; TRBD1 matches at 9 bases. The CDR3 spans 15 residues. Germline assignment: CDR1 SGHTA and CDR2 FQGNSA. After removal of 1 base from V and 2 bases from J, the junction contained 3 bases not matched to a gene. The CDR3 region is CASSLDRGPTYEQYF. The CDR3 nucleotides are TGTGCCAGCAGCTTAGACAGGGGGCCCACCTACGAGCAGTACTTC. The full variable domain, completed using reference TRBV7-2 and TRBJ2-7, is GAGVSQSPSNKVTEKGKDVELRCDPISGHTALYWYRQSLGQGLEFLIYFQGNSAPDKSGLPSDRFSAERTGGSVSTLTIQRTQQEDSAVYLCASSLDRGPTYEQYFGPGTRLTVT.

The V and J genes are TRBV5-6 and TRBJ1-5, with TRBD1 as a possible D gene (5 bases). Deletions cut 1 base from V and 0 bases from J, with 8 bases between. This CDR3 comprises 15 residues. Germline values: CDR1 SGHDT, CDR2 YYEEEE. The CDR3 spells CASSLLRDSNQPQHF. CDR3 nucleotide sequence: TGTGCCAGCAGCTTGCTCAGGGATAGCAATCAGCCCCAGCATTTT.

The chain combines TRBV4-1 with TRBJ2-2; 11 bases align to TRBD2. The V gene's germline CDR1 is MGHRA and CDR2 YSYEKL. The CDR3 length is 16 residues. The V and J ends lost 6 bases and 0 bases, in that order; junction bases with no gene match: 3. The DNA for the CDR3 is TGCGCCAGCAGACATAGCGGGAGGGCGAACACCGGGGAGCTGTTTTTT. As protein: CASRHSGRANTGELFF.